This T cell receptor (beta chain) was captured in a study of T-cell reconstitution after alpha-beta-depleted transplantation in children (dated by TCRdb to the mid-2010s). For the study in its entirety: Using TCR repertoire profiling, the study quantitatively followed how T-cell immune reconstitution unfolded in children after TCRalphabeta/CD19-depleted allogeneic hematopoietic cell transplantation.

Its CDR3 holds 14 amino acids, cysteine through phenylalanine. Here the CDR3 DNA is all that survives: 42 bases in frame from base 1. Trimming leaves V shorter by 1 base and J shorter by 5 bases, with the junction holding 4 bases beyond the gene matches. Via the germline V gene (reference sequence), CDR1 is MNHEY and CDR2 SMNVEV. Libraries were constructed by PCR. The instrument was an Illumina HiSeq 2500. TCR library preparation used molecular barcoding, with unique molecular identifiers applied to normalize quantification of the TCRbeta repertoire. TCRdb's own reprocessing of the public reads used fastp at Q25 and MiXCR and kept productive beta chains. Rows are unified per CDR3 protein, each entry keeping the most common DNA and genes. Here the sample has fewer than 550,000 distinct CDR3 sequences; over 9.5% occur a single time. The top ten constitute 14% of the sample. General conclusions and limits of the study: Over subsequent months, a decline in hyperexpanded clone frequencies was noted, and after one year, T-cell counts and TCRbeta diversity were mostly ascribed to newly produced T cells. The apparently early recovery of alphabetaT-cell counts about two months after transplant reportedly depended on only several hundred rapidly expanded clones that came from non-depleted graft cells. The high TCRbeta diversity at day 60 in some patients was ascribed to recipient T cells and intrathymic progenitors that had survived conditioning.

Interpreted using the paper, the treatment or condition label stands for: allogeneic hematopoietic cell transplantation with graft depleted of TCRalphabeta T cells and CD19 B cells. The transplant recipients were children given TCRalphabeta/CD19-depleted allogeneic hematopoietic cell grafts. This clonotype was picked up a small number of times. It lacks a known antigen. No much larger clone exists at a distance of one base, and base qualities are not known. Specimen: PBMCs, mostly from graft donor cells, collected 180 days after TCRalphabeta/CD19-depleted stem cell transplant. The chain links TRBV27 with TRBJ2-5; the central 7 bases match TRBD1. The receptor's source is a female patient aged 2 to 10 who had a stem cell transplant for aplastic anemia, so the T cells may come from the graft donor. The DNA sequence follows: TGTGCCAGCAGTTTATTCCCGGACAGGGAGACCCAGTACTTC. It translates as CASSLFPDRETQYF.